The clone carrying this T cell receptor beta chain was picked up a small number of times. This sample is part of a study of T-cell reconstitution after alpha-beta-depleted transplantation in children. The V and J ends lost 5 bases and 4 bases respectively, with 11 bases between them. This CDR3 has 13 residues. Germline V gene lookup returns CDR1 LNHDA and CDR2 SQIVND (reference sequence). For TCRbeta, the library was prepared with unique molecular identifiers. TCRdb passed the PCR reads through MiXCR, listing each CDR3 protein once. The sample comprises about 230,000 distinct CDR3 sequences, 9% to 10% of which are singletons, and roughly 5.1% rests with the top ten.

This specimen consisted of PBMCs from the stem cell graft donor, obtained from the stem cell graft. The source of this sequence is a human donor who donated a stem cell graft to a child with SCID. The gene calls are TRBV19 and TRBJ1-2; D gene uncertain. CDR3 sequence (DNA): TGTGCCAGTAGTCTTCGGGAGTCCTATGGCTACACCTTC. This codes for CASSLRESYGYTF.